The source of this T cell receptor beta chain is a study of T-cell memory formation after mild COVID-19. The study's findings and limits: Among CD4+ contracting clones, most were CM and EM, and CD8+ ones EMRA.

This clonotype was picked up many times. Its antigen remains unidentified. TCRdb itself ran the 5' RACE reads through MiXCR, one entry per CDR3 protein. The table includes 210,000 or so distinct CDR3 sequences, over 9.5% detected once. The germline V gene has CDR1 SGHAT and CDR2 FQNNGV. This CDR3 contains 16 residues. J was trimmed by 4 bases and V by 5 bases; bases with no gene match: 8. This sequence originates from a man younger than 30 who had mild COVID-19 (a few samples of this study predate the infection). Cell type and time point are not known. The rearrangement links TRBV11-2 to TRBJ2-2, with 9 bases identical to TRBD1. Material: PBMCs or a T cell subset sorted from them (not recorded which). DNA for the CDR3: TGTGCCAGCAGCAAAACTGGACAGGGGAGCACCGGGGAGCTGTTTTTT. Its translation is CASSKTGQGSTGELFF.